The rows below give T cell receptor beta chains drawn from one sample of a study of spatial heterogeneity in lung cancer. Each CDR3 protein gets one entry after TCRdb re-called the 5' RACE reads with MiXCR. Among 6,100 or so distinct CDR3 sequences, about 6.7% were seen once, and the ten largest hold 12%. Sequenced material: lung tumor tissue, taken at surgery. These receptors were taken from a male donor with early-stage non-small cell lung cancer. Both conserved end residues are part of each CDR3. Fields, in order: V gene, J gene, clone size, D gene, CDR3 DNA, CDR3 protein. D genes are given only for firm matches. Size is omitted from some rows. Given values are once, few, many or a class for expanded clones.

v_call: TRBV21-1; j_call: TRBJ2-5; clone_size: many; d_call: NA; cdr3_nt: TGTGCCAGCAGCAAAGGGGGGCCGGGCCCGGACCAAGAGACCCAGTACTTC; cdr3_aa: CASSKGGPGPDQETQYF
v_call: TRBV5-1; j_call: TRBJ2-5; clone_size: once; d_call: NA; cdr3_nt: TGCGCCAGCAGTCTTAGCCAAGAGACCCAGTACTTC; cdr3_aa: CASSLSQETQYF
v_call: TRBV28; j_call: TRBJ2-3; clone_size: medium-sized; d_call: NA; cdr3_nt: TGTGCCAGCGCCACTTGGGCCAGGGGCACTAGCACAGATACGCAGTATTTT; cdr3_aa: CASATWARGTSTDTQYF
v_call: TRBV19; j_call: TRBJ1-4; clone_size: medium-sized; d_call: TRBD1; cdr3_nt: TGTGCCAGTAGTATGAGTCAGGGGGCAGCTAATGAAAAACTGTTTTTT; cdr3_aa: CASSMSQGAANEKLFF
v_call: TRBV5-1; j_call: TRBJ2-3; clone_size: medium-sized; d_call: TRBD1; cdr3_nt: TGCGCCAGCAGAAGACAGGGGGCCACAGATACGCAGTATTTT; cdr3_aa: CASRRQGATDTQYF
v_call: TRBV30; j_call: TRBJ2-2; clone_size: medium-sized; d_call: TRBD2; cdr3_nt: TGTGCCTGGAGCCAACGGTACAGGCAGCGGGGCTCGAACACCGGGGAGCTGTTTTTT; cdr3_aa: CAWSQRYRQRGSNTGELFF
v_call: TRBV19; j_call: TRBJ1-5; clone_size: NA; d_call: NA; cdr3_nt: TGTGCCAGTAGTATCCACTTATATCAGCCCCAGCATTTT; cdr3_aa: CASSIHLYQPQHF
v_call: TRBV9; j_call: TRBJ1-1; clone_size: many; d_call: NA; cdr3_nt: TGTGCCAGCAGCGCAGGGGAATACACTGAAGCTTTCTTT; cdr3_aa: CASSAGEYTEAFF
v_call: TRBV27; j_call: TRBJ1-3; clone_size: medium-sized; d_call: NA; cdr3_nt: TGTGCCAGCAGTTTTTCGTTCTGGGTTTTCGGAAACACCATATATTTT; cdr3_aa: CASSFSFWVFGNTIYF
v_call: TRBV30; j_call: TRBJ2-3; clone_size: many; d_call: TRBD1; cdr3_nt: TGTGCCTGGCAGGACAGGGGGAAGGATACGCAGTATTTT; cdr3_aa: CAWQDRGKDTQYF
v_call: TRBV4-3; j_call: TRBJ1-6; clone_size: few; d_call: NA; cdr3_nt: TGCGCCAGCAGCCAAGTAGAGGGGTATAATTCACCCCTCCACTTT; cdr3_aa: CASSQVEGYNSPLHF
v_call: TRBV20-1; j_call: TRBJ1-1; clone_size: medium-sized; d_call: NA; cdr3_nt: TGCAGTGCTACCCCCAATCCTCCGAACACTGAAGCTTTCTTT; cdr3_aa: CSATPNPPNTEAFF
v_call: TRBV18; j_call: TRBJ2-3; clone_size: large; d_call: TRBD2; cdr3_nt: TGTGCCAGCTCACCACCGATGGTAGCTAGCGGGGTCCGAGATACGCAGTATTTT; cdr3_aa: CASSPPMVASGVRDTQYF
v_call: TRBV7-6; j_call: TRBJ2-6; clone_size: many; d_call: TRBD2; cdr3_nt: TGTGCCAGCAGCTGGGGACTAGCGGGACCCTTCTCTGGGGCCAACGTCCTGACTTTC; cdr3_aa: CASSWGLAGPFSGANVLTF
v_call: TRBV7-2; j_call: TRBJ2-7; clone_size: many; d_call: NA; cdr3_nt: TGTGCCAGCAGCTTTCCGTTGTCCTACGAGCAGTACTTC; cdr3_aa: CASSFPLSYEQYF
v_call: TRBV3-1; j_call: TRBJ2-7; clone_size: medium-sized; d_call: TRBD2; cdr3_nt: TGTGCCAGCAGCGAGACTAGCGGGGGGTGGAAAGAGCAGTACTTC; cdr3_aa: CASSETSGGWKEQYF
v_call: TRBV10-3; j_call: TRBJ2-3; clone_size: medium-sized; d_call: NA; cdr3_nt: TGTGCCATCAGCGCCCTTGAAAGCACAGATACGCAGTATTTT; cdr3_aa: CAISALESTDTQYF
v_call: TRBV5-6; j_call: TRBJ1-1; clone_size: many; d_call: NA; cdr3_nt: TGTGCCAGCAGCTTGGGGGCTGAAGCTTTCTTT; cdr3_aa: CASSLGAEAFF
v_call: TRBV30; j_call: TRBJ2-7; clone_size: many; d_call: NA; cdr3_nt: TGTGCCTGGAGTGTAACAGTCTCCTACGAGCAGTACTTC; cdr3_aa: CAWSVTVSYEQYF
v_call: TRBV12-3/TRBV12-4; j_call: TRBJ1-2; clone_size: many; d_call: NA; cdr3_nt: TGTGCCAGCAACCATGAGGACCCTGGGGACTATGGCTACACCTTC; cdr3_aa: CASNHEDPGDYGYTF
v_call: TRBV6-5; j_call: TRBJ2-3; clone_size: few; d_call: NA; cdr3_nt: TGTGCCAGCAGTTACTACGGAACAGATACGCAGTATTTT; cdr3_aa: CASSYYGTDTQYF
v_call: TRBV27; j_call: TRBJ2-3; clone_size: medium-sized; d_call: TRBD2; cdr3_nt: TGTGCCAGCAGTTTATACGAGGGACTAGCGGGACGTCTTAGCACAGATACGCAGTATTTT; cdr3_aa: CASSLYEGLAGRLSTDTQYF
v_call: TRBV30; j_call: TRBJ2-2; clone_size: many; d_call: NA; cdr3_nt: TGTGCCTGGAGTGGAATAGCGGCCACCGGGGAGCTGTTTTTT; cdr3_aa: CAWSGIAATGELFF
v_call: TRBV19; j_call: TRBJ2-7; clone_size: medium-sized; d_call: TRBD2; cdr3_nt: TGTGCCAGTAGTATACGGCTAGCGGGAGCCTACGAGCAGTACTTC; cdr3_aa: CASSIRLAGAYEQYF
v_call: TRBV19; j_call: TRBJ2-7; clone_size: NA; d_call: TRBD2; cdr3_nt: TGTGCCAGTAGTAATCCCGAACTAGCGGCTTACGAGCAGTACTTC; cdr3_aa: CASSNPELAAYEQYF
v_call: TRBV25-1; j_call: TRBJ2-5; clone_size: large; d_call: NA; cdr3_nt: TGTGCCAGCAGTGAATCACTTTTCCAAGAGACCCAGTACTTC; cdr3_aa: CASSESLFQETQYF
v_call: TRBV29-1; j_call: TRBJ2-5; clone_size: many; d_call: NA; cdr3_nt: TGCAGCGTTGCTAGTGGAGAGACCCAGTACTTC; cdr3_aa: CSVASGETQYF
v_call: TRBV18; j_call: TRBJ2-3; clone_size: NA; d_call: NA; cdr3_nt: TGTGCCAGCTCACCACGTCGGCAGGGGAGGACAGATACGCAGTATTTT; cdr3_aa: CASSPRRQGRTDTQYF
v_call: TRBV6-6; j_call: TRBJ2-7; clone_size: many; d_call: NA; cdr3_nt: TGTGCCAGCAGTTACTCGGGAGAAGGAGGCGAGCAGTACTTC; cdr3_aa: CASSYSGEGGEQYF
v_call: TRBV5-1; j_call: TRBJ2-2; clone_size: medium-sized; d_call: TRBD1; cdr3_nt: TGCGCCAGCAGCTGGACAGGGTTGAGTAACACCGGGGAGCTGTTTTTT; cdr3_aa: CASSWTGLSNTGELFF
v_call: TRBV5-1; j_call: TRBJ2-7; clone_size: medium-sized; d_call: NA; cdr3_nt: TGCGCCAGCAGCTTGGTAACAGGCCTCTACGAGCAGTACTTC; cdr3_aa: CASSLVTGLYEQYF
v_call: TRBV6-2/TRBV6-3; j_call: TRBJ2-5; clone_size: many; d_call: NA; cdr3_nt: TGTGCCAGCATCCGGGACAACATTGGAGAGACCCAGTACTTC; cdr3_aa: CASIRDNIGETQYF
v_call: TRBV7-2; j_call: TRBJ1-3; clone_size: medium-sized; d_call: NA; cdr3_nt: TGTGCCAGCAGCTTAGTGACAGCATCTGGAAACACCATATATTTT; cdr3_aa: CASSLVTASGNTIYF
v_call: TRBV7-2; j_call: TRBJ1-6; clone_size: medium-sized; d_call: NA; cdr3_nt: TGTGCCAGCAGCTTCACTCGGGGGATCAATTCACCCCTCCACTTT; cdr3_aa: CASSFTRGINSPLHF
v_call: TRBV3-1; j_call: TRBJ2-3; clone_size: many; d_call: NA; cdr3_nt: TGTGCCAGCAGCCTCCGGAGGGGGCGGACAGATACGCAGTATTTT; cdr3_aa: CASSLRRGRTDTQYF
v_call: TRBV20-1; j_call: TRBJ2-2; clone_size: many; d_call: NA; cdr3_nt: TGCAGTGCTAAGGAACGGATCACCGGGGAGCTGTTTTTT; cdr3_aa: CSAKERITGELFF
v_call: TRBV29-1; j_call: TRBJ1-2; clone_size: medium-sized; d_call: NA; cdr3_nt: TGCAGCGTTGACTGGGGGCAGGTCTATGGCTACACCTTC; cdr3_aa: CSVDWGQVYGYTF